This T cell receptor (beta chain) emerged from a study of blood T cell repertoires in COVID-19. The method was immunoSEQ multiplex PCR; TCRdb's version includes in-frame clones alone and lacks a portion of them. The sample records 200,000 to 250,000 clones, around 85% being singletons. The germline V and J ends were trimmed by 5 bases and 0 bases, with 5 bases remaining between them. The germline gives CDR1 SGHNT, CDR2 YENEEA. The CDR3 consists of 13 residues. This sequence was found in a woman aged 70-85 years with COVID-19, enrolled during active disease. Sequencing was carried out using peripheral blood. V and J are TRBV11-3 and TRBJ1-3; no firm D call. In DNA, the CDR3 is TGTGCCAGCAGCATTAACTCTGGAAACACCATATATTTT. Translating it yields CASSINSGNTIYF.